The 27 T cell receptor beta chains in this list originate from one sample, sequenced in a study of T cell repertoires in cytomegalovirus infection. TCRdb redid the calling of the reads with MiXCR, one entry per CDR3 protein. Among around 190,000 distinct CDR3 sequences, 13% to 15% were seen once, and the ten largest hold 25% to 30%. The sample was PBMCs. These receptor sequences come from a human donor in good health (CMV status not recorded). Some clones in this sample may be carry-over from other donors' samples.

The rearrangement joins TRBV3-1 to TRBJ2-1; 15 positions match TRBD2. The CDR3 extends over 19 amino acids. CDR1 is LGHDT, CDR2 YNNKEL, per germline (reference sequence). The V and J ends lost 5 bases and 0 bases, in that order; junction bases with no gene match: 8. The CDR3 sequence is CASSYTGTSGGSSYNEQFF. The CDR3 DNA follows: TGTGCCAGCAGCTACACCGGGACTAGCGGGGGGAGCTCCTACAATGAGCAGTTCTTC.

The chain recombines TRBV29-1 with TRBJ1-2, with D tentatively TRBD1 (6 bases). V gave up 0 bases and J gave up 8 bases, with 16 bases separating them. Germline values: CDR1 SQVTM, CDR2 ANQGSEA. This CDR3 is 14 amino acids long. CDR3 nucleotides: TGCAGCGTTGAAGATGGGCAGGGGTTTCACGGCTACACCTTC. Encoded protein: CSVEDGQGFHGYTF.

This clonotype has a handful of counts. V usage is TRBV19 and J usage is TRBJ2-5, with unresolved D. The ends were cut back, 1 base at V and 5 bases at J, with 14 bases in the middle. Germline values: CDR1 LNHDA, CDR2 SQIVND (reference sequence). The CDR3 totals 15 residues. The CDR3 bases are TGTGCCAGTAGTATAGCTCCCCCCCCTACGGAGACCCAGTACTTC. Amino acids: CASSIAPPPTETQYF.

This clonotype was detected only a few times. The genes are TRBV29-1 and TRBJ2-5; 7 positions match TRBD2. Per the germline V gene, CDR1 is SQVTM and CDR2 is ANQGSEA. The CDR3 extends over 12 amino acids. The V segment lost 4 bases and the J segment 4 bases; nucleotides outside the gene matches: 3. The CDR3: CSVGTSRETQYF. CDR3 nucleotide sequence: TGCAGCGTTGGGACTAGTCGAGAGACCCAGTACTTC.

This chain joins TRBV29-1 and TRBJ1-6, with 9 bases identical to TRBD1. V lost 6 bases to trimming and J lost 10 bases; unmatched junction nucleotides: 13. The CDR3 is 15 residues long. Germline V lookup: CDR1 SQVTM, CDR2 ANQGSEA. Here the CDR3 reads CSVRGGQGVGSPLHF. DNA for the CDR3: TGCAGCGTGAGGGGGGGACAGGGAGTTGGGTCACCCCTCCACTTT.

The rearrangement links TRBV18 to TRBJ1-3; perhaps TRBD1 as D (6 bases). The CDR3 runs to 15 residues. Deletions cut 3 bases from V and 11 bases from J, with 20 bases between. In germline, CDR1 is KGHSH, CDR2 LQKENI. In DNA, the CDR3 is TGTGCCAGCTCACCGGACAGTTCCCCTGTAGGTGCCATATATTTT. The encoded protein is CASSPDSSPVGAIYF.

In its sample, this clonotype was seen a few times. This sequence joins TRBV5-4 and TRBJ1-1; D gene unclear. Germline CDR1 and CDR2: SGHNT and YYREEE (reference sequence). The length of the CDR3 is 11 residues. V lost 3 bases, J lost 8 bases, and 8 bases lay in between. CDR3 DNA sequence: TGTGCCAGCAGCTCCCGGGCAGAAGCTTTCTTT. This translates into CASSSRAEAFF.

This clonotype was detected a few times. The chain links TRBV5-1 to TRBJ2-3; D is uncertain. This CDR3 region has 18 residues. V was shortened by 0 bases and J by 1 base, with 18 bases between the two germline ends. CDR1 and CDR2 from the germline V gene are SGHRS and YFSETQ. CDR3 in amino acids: CASSLELVGSVGTDTQYF. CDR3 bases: TGCGCCAGCAGCTTGGAATTGGTGGGTTCCGTAGGCACAGATACGCAGTATTTT.

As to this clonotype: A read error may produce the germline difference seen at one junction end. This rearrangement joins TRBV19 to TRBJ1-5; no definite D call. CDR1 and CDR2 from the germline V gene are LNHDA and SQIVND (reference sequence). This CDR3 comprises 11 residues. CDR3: CASLPNQPQHF. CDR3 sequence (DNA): TGTGCCAGTCTCCCCAATCAACCCCAGCATTTT. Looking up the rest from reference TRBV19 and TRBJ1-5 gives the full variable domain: DGGITQSPKYLFRKEGQNVTLSCEQNLNHDAMYWYRQDPGQGLRLIYYSQIVNDFQKGDIAEGYSVSREKKESFPLTVTSAQKNPTAFYLCASLPNQPQHFGDGTRLSIL.

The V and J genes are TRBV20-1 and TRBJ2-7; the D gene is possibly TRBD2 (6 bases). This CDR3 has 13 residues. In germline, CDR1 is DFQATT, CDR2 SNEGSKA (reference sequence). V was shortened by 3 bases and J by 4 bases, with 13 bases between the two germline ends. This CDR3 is CSARGGKAYEQYF. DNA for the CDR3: TGCAGTGCTAGGGGCGGGAAGGCTTACGAGCAGTACTTC.

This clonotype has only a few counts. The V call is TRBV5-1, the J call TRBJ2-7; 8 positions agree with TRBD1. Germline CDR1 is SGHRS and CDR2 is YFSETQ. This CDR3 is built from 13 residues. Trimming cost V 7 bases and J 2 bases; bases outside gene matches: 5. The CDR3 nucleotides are TGCGCCAGCCGGGACAGGACTACCTACGAGCAGTACTTC. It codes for CASRDRTTYEQYF.

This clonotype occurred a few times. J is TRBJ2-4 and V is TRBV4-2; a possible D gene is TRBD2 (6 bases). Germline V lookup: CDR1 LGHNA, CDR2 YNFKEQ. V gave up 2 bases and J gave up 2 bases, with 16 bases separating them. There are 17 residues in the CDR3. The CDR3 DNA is TGTGCCAGCAGCCAAAGCGGTGCCGGAGGGACCAAAAACATTCAGTACTTC. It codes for CASSQSGAGGTKNIQYF.

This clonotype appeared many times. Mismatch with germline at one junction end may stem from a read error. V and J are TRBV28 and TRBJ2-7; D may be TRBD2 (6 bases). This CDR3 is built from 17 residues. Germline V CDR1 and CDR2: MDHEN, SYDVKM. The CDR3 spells CASRTLPSGSRAYEQYF. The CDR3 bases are TGTGCCAGCAGGACCCTCCCTTCCGGGAGCCGCGCCTATGAGCAGTACTTC.

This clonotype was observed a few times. CDR3: CASSPPGRYEQYF. In nucleotides, the CDR3 is TGTGCCAGCAGCCCTCCGGGCCGCTACGAGCAGTACTTC. The chain employs TRBV3-1 and TRBJ2-7; D ambiguous. The V end lost 4 bases, the J end lost 3 bases, and 10 bases lay between the germline ends. There are 13 residues in the CDR3. CDR1 is LGHDT, CDR2 YNNKEL, per germline (reference sequence).

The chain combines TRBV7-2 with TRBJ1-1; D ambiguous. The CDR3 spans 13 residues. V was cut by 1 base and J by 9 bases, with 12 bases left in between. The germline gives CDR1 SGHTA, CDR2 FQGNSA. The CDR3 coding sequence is TGTGCCAGCAGCTTAGATTGGGTGGCCCAAGCTTTCTTT. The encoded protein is CASSLDWVAQAFF.

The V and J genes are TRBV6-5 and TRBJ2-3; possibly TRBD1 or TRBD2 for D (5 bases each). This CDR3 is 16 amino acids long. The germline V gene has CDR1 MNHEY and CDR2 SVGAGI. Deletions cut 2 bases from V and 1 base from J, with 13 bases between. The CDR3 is CASSYNGAFRTDTQYF. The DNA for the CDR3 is TGTGCCAGCAGTTACAACGGGGCTTTCCGCACAGATACGCAGTATTTT.

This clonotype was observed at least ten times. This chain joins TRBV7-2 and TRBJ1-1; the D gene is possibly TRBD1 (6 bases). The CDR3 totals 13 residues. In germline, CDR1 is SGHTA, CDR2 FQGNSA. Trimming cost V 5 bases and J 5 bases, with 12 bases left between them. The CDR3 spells CASSLQTGTEAFF. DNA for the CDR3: TGTGCCAGCAGCCTACAAACAGGGACTGAAGCTTTCTTT.

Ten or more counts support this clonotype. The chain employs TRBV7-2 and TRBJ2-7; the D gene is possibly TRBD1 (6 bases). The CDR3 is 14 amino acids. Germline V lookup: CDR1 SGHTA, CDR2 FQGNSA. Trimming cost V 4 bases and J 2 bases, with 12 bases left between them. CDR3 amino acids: CASSSRQEPYEQYF. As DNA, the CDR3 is TGTGCCAGCAGCTCCCGACAGGAACCCTACGAGCAGTACTTC.

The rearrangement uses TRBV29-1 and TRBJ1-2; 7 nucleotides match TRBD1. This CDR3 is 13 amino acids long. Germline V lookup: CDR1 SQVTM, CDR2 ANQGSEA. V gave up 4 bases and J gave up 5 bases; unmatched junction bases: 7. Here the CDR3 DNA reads TGCAGCGTTGGAACAGGGGAGAAGTATGGCTACACCTTC. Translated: CSVGTGEKYGYTF.

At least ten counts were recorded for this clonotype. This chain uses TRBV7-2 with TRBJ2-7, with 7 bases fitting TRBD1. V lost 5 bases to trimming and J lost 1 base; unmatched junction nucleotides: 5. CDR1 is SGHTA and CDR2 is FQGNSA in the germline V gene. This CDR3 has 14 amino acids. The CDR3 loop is CASSPPTGSYEQYF. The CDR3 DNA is TGTGCCAGCAGCCCTCCGACAGGGTCCTACGAGCAGTACTTC.

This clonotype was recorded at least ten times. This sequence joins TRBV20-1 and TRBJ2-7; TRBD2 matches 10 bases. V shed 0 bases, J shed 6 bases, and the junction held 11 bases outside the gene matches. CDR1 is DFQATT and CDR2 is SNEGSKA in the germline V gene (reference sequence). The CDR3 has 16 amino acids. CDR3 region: CSARDRLAGEFSEQYF. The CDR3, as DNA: TGCAGTGCTAGAGATAGGCTAGCGGGAGAATTTAGCGAGCAGTACTTC.

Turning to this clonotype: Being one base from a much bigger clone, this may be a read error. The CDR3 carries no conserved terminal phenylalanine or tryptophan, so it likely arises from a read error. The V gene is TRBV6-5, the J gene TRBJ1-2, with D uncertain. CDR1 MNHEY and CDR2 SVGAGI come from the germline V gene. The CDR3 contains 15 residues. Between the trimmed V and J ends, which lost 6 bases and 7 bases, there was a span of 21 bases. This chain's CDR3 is CASSLSHAREGGYTV. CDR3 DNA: TGTGCCAGCAGCCTTTCCCACGCACGCGAGGGTGGCTACACCGTC.

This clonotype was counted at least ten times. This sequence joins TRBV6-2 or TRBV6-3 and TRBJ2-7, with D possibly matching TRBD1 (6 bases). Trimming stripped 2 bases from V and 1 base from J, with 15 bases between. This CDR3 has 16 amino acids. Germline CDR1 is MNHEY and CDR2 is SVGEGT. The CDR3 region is CASSYPARGLSYEQYF. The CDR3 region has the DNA TGTGCCAGCAGTTACCCAGCCAGGGGATTATCCTACGAGCAGTACTTC.

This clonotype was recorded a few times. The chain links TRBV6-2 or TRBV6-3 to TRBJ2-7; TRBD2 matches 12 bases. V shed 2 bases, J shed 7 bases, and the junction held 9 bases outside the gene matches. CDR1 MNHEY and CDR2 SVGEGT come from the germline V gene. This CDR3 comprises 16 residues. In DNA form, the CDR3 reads TGTGCCAGCAGTTACACACTAGCGGGAGGCCTGGGGGAGCAGTACTTC. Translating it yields CASSYTLAGGLGEQYF.

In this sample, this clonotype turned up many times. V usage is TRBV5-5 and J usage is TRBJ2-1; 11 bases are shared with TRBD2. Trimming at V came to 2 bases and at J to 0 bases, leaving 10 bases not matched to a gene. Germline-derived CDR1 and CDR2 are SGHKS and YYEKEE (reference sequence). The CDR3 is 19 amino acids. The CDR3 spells CASSFLGLAGLNSYNEQFF. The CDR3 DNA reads TGTGCCAGCAGCTTCCTTGGACTAGCGGGCCTAAACTCCTACAATGAGCAGTTCTTC.

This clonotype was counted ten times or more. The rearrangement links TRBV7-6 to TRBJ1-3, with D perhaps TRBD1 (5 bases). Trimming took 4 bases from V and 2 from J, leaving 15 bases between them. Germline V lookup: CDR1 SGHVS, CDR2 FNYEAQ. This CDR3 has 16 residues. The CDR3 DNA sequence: TGTGCCAGCAGCTCAGGGTCGGGCGCGGCTGGAAACACCATATATTTT. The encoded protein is CASSSGSGAAGNTIYF.

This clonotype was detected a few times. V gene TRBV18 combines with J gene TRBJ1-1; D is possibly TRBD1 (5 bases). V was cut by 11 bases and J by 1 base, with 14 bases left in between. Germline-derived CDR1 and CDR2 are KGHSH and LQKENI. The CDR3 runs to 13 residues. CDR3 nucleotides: TGTGCCGATCGGGAAGGGACGAACACTGAAGCTTTCTTT. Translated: CADREGTNTEAFF. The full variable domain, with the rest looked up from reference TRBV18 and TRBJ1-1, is NAGVMQNPRHLVRRRGQEARLRCSPMKGHSHVYWYRQLPEEGLKFMVYLQKENIIDESGMPKERFSAEFPKEGPSILRIQQVVRGDSAAYFCADREGTNTEAFFGQGTRLTVV.